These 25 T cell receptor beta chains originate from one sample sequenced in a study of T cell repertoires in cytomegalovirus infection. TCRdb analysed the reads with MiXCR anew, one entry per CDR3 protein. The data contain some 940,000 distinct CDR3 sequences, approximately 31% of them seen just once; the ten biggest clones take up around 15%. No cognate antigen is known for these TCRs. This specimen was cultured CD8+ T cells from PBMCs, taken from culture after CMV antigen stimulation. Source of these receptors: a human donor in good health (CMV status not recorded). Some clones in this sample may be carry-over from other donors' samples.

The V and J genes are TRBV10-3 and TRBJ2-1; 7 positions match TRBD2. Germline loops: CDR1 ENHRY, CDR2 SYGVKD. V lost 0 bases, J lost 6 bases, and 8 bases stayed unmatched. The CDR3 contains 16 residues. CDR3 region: CAISESTGGPFNEQFF. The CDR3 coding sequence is TGTGCCATCAGTGAGTCGACGGGGGGACCTTTCAATGAGCAGTTCTTC.

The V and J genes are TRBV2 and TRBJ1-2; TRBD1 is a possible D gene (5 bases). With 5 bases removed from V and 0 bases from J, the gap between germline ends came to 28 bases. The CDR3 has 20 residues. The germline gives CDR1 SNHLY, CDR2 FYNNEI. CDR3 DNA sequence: TGTGCCAGCAGTCCCCCAGCTGGTATTTGGGGCGTGAGCCCTAACTATGGCTACACCTTC. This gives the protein CASSPPAGIWGVSPNYGYTF.

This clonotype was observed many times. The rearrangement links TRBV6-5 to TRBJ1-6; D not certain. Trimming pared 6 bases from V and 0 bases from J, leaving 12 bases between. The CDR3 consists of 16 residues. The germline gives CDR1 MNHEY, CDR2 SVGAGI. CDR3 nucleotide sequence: TGTGCCAGCAGAGGTACCGTCCTCTCCTATAATTCACCCCTCCACTTT. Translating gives CASRGTVLSYNSPLHF.

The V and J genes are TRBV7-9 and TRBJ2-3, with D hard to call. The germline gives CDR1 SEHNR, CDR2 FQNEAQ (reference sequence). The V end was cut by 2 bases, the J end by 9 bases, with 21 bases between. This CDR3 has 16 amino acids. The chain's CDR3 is CASSLFQEFSQITQYF. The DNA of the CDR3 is TGTGCCAGCAGCTTATTTCAGGAGTTTTCACAGATAACGCAGTATTTT.

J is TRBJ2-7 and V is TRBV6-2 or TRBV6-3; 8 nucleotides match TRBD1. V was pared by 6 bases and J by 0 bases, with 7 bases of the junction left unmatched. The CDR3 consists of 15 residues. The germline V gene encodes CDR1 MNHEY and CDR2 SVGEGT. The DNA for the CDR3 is TGTGCCAGCAGAACCGGACAGGGAAGCTCCTACGAGCAGTACGTC. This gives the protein CASRTGQGSSYEQYV.

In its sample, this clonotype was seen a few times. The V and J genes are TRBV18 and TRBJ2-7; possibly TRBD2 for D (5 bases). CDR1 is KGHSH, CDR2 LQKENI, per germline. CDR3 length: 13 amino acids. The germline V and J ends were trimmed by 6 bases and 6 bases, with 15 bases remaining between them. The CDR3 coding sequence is TGTGCCAGCTCCCCCCCCGAGGGCTTCGAGCAGTACTTC. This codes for CASSPPEGFEQYF.

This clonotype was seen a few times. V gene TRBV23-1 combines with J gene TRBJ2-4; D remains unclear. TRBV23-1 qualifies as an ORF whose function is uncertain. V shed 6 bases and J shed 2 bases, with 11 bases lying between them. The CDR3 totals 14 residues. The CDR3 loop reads CASRTVKTKNIQYF. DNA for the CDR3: TGCGCCAGCAGAACCGTTAAAACCAAAAACATTCAGTACTTC.

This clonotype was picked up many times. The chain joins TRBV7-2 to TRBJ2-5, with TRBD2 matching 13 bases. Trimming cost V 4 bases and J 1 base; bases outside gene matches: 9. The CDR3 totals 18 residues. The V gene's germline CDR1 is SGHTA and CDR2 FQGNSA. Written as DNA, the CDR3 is TGTGCCAGCAGCTCCCCCGGGACTAGCGGGGCAATCCAAGAGACCCAGTACTTC. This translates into CASSSPGTSGAIQETQYF.

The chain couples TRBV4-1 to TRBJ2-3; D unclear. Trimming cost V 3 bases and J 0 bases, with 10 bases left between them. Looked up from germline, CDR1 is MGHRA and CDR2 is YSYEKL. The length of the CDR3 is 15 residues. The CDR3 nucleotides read TGCGCCAGCAGCCATCGGTCCACTAGCACAGATACGCAGTATTTT. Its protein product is CASSHRSTSTDTQYF.

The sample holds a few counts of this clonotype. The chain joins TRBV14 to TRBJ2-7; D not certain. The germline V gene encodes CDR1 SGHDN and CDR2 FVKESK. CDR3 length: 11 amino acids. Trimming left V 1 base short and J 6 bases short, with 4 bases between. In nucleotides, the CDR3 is TGTGCCAGCAGCCAAGCAAGCGAGCAGTACTTC. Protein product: CASSQASEQYF.

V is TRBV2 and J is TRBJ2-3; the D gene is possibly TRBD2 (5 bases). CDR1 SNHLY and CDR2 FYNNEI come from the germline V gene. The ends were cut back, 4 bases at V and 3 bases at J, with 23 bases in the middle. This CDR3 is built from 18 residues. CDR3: CASSVVSGSDYRTDTQYF. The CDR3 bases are TGTGCCAGCAGTGTAGTGAGCGGATCAGACTATCGGACAGATACGCAGTATTTT.

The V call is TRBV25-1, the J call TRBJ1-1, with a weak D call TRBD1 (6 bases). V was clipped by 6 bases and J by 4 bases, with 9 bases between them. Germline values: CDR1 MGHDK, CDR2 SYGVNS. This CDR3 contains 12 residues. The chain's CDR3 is CASRNRVTEAFF. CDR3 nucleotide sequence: TGTGCCAGCAGGAACAGGGTCACTGAAGCTTTCTTT.

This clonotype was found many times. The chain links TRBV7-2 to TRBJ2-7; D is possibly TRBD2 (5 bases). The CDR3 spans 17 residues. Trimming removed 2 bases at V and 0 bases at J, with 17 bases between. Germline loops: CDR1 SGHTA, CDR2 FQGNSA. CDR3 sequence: CASSLPADGSSSYEQYV. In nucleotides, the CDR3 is TGTGCCAGCAGCTTACCAGCGGATGGGTCAAGCTCCTACGAGCAGTACGTC.

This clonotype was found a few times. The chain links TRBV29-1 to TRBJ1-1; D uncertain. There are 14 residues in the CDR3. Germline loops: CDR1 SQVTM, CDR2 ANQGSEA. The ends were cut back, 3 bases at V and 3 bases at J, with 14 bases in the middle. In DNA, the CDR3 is TGCAGCGTTGATCAGAGTTGGGGAGACACTGAAGCTTTCTTT. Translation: CSVDQSWGDTEAFF. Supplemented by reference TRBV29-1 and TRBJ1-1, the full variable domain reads SAVISQKPSRDICQRGTSLTIQCQVDSQVTMMFWYRQQPGQSLTLIATANQGSEATYESGFVIDKFPISRPNLTFSTLTVSNMSPEDSSIYLCSVDQSWGDTEAFFGQGTRLTVV.

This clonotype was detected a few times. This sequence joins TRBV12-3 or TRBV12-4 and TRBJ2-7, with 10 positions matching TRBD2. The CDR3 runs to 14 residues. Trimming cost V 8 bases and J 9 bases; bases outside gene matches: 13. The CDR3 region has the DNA TGTGCCAGCGGCGCTAGCGGGGGTGCCTGGGGGCAGTACTTC. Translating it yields CASGASGGAWGQYF.

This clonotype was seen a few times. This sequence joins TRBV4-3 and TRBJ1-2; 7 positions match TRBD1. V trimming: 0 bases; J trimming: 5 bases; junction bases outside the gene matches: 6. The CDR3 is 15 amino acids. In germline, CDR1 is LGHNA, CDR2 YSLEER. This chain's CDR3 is CASSQDKGAEYGYTF. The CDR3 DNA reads TGCGCCAGCAGCCAAGATAAGGGGGCGGAGTATGGCTACACCTTC.

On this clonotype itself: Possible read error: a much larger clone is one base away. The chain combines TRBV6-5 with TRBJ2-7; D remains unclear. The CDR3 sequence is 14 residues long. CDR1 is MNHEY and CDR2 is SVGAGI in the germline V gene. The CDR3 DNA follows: TGTGCCAGCAGTTACTCCGGTTACTCCTACAAGCAGTACTTC. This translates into CASSYSGYSYKQYF.

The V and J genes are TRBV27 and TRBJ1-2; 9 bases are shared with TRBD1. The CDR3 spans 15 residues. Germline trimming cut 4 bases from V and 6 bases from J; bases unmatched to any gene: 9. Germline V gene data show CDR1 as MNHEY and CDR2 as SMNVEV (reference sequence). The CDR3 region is CASSSGQDRGHGYTF. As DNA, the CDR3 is TGTGCCAGCAGTTCCGGCCAGGACAGGGGCCATGGCTACACCTTC.

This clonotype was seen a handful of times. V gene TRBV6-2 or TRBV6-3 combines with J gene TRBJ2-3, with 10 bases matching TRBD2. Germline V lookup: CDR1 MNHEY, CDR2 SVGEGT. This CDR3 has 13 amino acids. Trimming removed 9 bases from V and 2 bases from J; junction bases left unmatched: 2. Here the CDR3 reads CASSGGITDTQYF. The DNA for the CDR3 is TGTGCCAGTAGCGGGGGGATCACAGATACGCAGTATTTT.

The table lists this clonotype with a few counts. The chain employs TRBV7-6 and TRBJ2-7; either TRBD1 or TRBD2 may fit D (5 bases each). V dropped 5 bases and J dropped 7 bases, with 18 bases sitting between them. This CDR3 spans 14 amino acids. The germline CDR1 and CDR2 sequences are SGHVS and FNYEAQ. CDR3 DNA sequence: TGTGCCAGCAGCCCCCCCGACGGGGCGCGTGAGCAGTACTTC. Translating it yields CASSPPDGAREQYF.

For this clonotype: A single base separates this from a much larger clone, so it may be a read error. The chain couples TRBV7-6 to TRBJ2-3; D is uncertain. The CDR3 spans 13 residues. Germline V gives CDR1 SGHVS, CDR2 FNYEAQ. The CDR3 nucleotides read TGTGCCAACAGCTCCGACCGCACAGATACGCAGTATTTT. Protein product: CANSSDRTDTQYF.

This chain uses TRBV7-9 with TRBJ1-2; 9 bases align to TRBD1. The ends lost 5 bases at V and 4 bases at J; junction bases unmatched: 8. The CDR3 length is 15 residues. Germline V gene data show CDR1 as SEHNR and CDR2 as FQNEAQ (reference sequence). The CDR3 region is CASSIRQGVSYGYTF. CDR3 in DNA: TGTGCCAGCAGCATCCGACAGGGGGTGAGCTATGGCTACACCTTC.

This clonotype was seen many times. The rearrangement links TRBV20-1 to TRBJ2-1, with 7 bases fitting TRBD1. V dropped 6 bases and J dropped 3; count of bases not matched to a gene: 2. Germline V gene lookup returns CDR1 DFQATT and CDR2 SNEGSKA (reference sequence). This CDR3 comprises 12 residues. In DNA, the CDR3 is TGCAGTGCCTGGACAGGCTACAATGAGCAGTTCTTC. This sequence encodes CSAWTGYNEQFF.

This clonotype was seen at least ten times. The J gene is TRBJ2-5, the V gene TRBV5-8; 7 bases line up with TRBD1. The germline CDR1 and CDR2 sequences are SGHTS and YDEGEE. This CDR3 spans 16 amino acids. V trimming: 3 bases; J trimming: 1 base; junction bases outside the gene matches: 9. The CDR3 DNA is TGTGCCAGCAGCTGGGGGACAGCGAATAGCCAAGAGACCCAGTACTTC. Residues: CASSWGTANSQETQYF.

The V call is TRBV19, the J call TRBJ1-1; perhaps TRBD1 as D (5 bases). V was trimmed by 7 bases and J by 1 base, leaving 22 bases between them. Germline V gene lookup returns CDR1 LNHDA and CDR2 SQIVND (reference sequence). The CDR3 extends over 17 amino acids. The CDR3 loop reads CASTSPGRRRANTEAFF. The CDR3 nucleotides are TGTGCCAGTACTTCCCCGGGACGGCGGAGGGCGAACACTGAAGCTTTCTTT.